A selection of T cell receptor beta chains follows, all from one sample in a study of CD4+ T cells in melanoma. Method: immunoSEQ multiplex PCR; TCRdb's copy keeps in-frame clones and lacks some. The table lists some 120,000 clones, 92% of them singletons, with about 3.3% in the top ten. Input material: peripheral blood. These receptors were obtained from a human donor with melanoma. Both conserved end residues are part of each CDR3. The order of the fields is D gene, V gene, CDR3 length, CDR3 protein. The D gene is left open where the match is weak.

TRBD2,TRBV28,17,CASTQGLAGSATDTQYF
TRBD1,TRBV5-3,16,CARTGPGQGSTDTQYF
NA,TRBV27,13,CASRGVGIGELFF
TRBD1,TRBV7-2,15,CASSLGQGAYNEQFF
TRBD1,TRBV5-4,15,CASSLAGTASYEQYF
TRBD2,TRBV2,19,CASSEAGLAGESSYNEQFF
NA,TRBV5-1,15,CASSLGGSPNEKLFF
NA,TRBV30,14,CAWSVGGEREKLFF
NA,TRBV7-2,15,CASSLGATGDYGYTF
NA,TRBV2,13,CASNSQGSTEAFF
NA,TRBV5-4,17,CASSLRAGGRGTDTQYF
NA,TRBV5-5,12,CASSQMNTEAFF
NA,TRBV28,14,CASMGATGANVLTF
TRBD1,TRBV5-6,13,CASSPGGRNRAFF
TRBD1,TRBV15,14,CATTRAGGGNTQYF
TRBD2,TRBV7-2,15,CASSRERDLTDTQYF
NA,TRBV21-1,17,CASSKARDRGIRDTQYF
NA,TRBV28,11,CASSDRGEQYF
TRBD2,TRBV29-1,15,CSAHSGTPEADTQYF
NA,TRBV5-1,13,CASSLNTDGGYTF
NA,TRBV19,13,CASADNSNQPQHF
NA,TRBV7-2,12,CASSPRGETQYF
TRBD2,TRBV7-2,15,CASSLISGGNNEQFF
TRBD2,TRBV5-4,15,CASSLEVAGPNEQFF
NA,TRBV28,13,CASSSDRKRDAFF
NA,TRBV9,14,CASSVLGGAGELFF
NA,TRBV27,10,CASSLRGQFF
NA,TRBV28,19,CASRKSLRTALSGANVLTF
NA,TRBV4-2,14,CASSQDTNRNEQFF
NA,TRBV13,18,CASSLGKEGRLAKNIQYF
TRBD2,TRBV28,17,CASSFRPGTSGSYEQYF
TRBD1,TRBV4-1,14,CASSHTGGRETQYF
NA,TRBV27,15,CASSPDRGGAYEQYF
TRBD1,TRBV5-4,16,CASSRQGWVRSYEQYF
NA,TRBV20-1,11,CSARDWDIQYF
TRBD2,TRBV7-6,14,CASRGTSGAETQYF
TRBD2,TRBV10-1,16,CASRLGTSGRVREQYF
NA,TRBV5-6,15,CASSLIPASDNEQFF
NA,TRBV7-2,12,CASSFQAYEQYF
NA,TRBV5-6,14,CASSFSRPPDGQYF
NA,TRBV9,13,CASIWGNPGELFF
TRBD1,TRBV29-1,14,CSATGTGNTGELFF
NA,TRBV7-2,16,CASTPFGGRNTGELFF
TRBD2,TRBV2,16,CASSDQSGSNFGEQYF
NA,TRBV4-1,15,CASSTLGPFTDTQYF
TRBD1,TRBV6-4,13,CASRDRAGTEAFF